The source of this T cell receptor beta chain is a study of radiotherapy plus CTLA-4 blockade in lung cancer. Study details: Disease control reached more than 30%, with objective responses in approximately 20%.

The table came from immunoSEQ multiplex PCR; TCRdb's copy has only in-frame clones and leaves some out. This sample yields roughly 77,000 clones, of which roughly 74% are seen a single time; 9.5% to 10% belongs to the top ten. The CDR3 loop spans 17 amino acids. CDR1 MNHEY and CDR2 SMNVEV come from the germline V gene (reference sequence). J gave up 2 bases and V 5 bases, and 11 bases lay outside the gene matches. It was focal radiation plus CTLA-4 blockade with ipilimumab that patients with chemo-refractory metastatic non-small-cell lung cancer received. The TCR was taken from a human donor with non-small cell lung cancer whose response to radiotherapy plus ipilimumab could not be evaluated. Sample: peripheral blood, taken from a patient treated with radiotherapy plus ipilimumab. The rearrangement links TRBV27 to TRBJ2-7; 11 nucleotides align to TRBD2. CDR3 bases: TGTGCCAGCAGTCGCGGGACTAGCGGCGGCCGGGCCTACGAGCAGTACTTC. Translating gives CASSRGTSGGRAYEQYF.